This TCR beta chain stems from a study of patients and donors after allogeneic stem cell transplantation. This CDR3 comprises 16 residues. V shed 4 bases, J shed 8 bases, and the junction held 6 bases outside the gene matches. Per germline, CDR1 SGHRS and CDR2 YFSETQ. A single record per CDR3 protein comes from TCRdb applying MiXCR to the RT-PCR reads. The sample holds hundreds of thousands of distinct CDR3 sequences, roughly 17% seen once. This clonotype was seen a few times. Material for sequencing was blood, either unsorted or a sorted T cell fraction (not recorded which). This clonotype originated in a human donor who was either an allogeneic HSCT recipient or a stem cell or donor lymphocyte infusion donor (not recorded which). It is not recorded whose cells these are; they may come from a transplant donor. This chain uses TRBV5-1 with TRBJ2-4, with 16 bases that match TRBD2. CDR3 sequence reads: CASSPGTSGRADIQYF. The DNA for the CDR3 is TGCGCCAGCAGCCCCGGGACTAGCGGGAGGGCCGACATTCAGTACTTC.